The clone carrying this T cell receptor (beta chain) has just one count. Original analysis: Estimated nucleated cell counts came from reference gene primer amplification. The protocol was immunoSEQ multiplex PCR, while the TCRdb copy is restricted to in-frame clones and leaves out a portion. From that table come the V and J calls and clone size; the DNA was used to work out D and trimming. The sample carries over 200,000 clones, about 86% recorded once. The length of the CDR3 is 13 residues. Looked up from germline, CDR1 is MNHEY and CDR2 is SVGAGI. The V and J ends lost 6 bases and 4 bases respectively, with 12 bases between them. The sample comes from a study of blood T cell repertoires in COVID-19. Background on the study: Specimens from acute and convalescent COVID-19 originated in the United States, Italy and Spain. Sources were T cells, B-cell-depleted T cells, or PBMCs; the material itself was cDNA or gDNA.

Material for sequencing was peripheral blood. The TCR comes from a woman between 45 and 60 years old with acute or convalescent COVID-19. The chain links TRBV6-5 to TRBJ1-1, with a possible D match to TRBD1 (6 bases). CDR3 region: CASRLQGSTEAFF. CDR3 nucleotide sequence: TGTGCCAGCAGACTACAGGGATCCACTGAAGCTTTCTTT.